Presented here are 12 T cell receptor beta chains from one specimen sequenced in a study of blood T cell repertoires in COVID-19. Generated by immunoSEQ multiplex PCR, the TCRdb table keeps only in-frame clones and is missing some. The sample comprises roughly 280,000 clones, almost 90% of which are singletons, and around 11% rests with the top ten. Sequenced sample: peripheral blood. The receptors here all came from a woman in her 30s with COVID-19, enrolled during active disease.

This chain connects TRBV5-4 to TRBJ1-2; possible D gene TRBD1, 6 bases. With 1 base removed from V and 4 bases from J, the gap between germline ends came to 11 bases. Germline CDR1 is SGHNT and CDR2 is YYREEE (reference sequence). This CDR3 is built from 14 residues. The CDR3 sequence: CASSLTQGIYGYTF. The CDR3 nucleotides read TGTGCCAGCAGCTTGACCCAGGGGATCTATGGCTACACCTTC.

V usage is TRBV25-1 and J usage is TRBJ1-1, with D possibly TRBD1 on 6 matching bases. The CDR3 is 15 residues long. Germline V gene data show CDR1 as MGHDK and CDR2 as SYGVNS. Trimming stripped 2 bases from V and 3 bases from J, with 13 bases between. The CDR3: CASSEVRGTHTEAFF. CDR3 nucleotides: TGTGCCAGCAGTGAAGTCAGGGGTACACACACTGAAGCTTTCTTT.

The rearrangement links TRBV5-4 to TRBJ2-3; 13 bases agree with TRBD2. The V gene's germline CDR1 is SGHNT and CDR2 YYREEE (reference sequence). The CDR3 runs to 17 residues. Germline trimming cut 3 bases from V and 1 base from J; bases unmatched to any gene: 5. The CDR3, as DNA: TGTGCCAGCAGCTCCCGGACTAGCGGGAGTGGCACAGATACGCAGTATTTT. Residues: CASSSRTSGSGTDTQYF.

The chain joins TRBV6-4 to TRBJ2-3, with TRBD2 matching 11 bases. Germline V gene sequence: CDR1 MRHNA, CDR2 SNTAGT. V lost 4 bases to trimming and J lost 5 bases; unmatched junction nucleotides: 5. This CDR3 is 15 amino acids long. DNA of the CDR3: TGTGCCAGCAGTGCCGGACTAGCGGGTCGAGATACGCAGTATTTT. Amino acid sequence: CASSAGLAGRDTQYF.

The rearrangement links TRBV27 to TRBJ2-1, with 11 bases fitting TRBD2. This CDR3 has 15 amino acids. V shed 5 bases, J shed 10 bases, and the junction held 10 bases outside the gene matches. Looked up from germline, CDR1 is MNHEY and CDR2 is SMNVEV (reference sequence). The CDR3 protein is CASSVLAGGPQEQFF. CDR3 bases: TGTGCCAGCAGTGTTTTAGCGGGAGGGCCACAGGAGCAGTTCTTC.

The V gene is TRBV5-1, the J gene TRBJ2-2, with 13 bases identical to TRBD2. Germline lookup yields CDR1 SGHRS and CDR2 YFSETQ. V gave up 3 bases and J gave up 6 bases; unmatched junction bases: 11. The CDR3 contains 18 residues. CDR3 region: CASSSRGLAGSPSGELFF. CDR3 nucleotide sequence: TGCGCCAGCAGCTCACGGGGACTAGCGGGAAGCCCATCCGGGGAGCTGTTTTTT. The whole variable domain, filled in from reference TRBV5-1 and TRBJ2-2, reads KAGVTQTPRYLIKTRGQQVTLSCSPISGHRSVSWYQQTPGQGLQFLFEYFSETQRNKGNFPGRFSGRQFSNSRSEMNVSTLELGDSALYLCASSSRGLAGSPSGELFFGEGSRLTVL.

This clone has more than one count but fewer than ten. This chain joins TRBV7-9 and TRBJ1-1, with D possibly matching TRBD1 (6 bases). Germline V CDR1 and CDR2: SEHNR, FQNEAQ (reference sequence). The CDR3 spans 12 residues. V shed 4 bases and J shed 10 bases, with 13 bases lying between them. For the CDR3, the DNA is TGTGCCAGCAGCTCGGGACAACTCGGAGCTTTCTTT. Translated, it gives CASSSGQLGAFF.

The chain uses TRBV28 and TRBJ2-3, with TRBD1 matching over 7 bases. This CDR3 has 15 amino acids. CDR1 is MDHEN and CDR2 is SYDVKM in the germline V gene. Trimming cost V 3 bases and J 0 bases; bases outside gene matches: 3. This chain's CDR3 is CASSFQGVSTDTQYF. The CDR3 bases are TGTGCCAGCAGTTTTCAGGGGGTGAGCACAGATACGCAGTATTTT.

The chain couples TRBV5-8 to TRBJ1-2; D unresolved. The germline gives CDR1 SGHTS, CDR2 YDEGEE. The CDR3 is 15 residues long. The ends were cut back, 0 bases at V and 0 bases at J, with 9 bases in the middle. The CDR3 spells CASSLGFLANYGYTF. For the CDR3, the DNA is TGTGCCAGCAGCTTGGGGTTTCTAGCTAACTATGGCTACACCTTC.

The CDR3 sequence: CASSYTTPGQVPYEQYF. For the CDR3, the DNA is TGTGCCAGCAGTTACACGACGCCGGGACAGGTCCCCTACGAGCAGTACTTC. The V and J genes are TRBV6-2 or TRBV6-3 and TRBJ2-7; 8 positions agree with TRBD1. Germline assignment: CDR1 MNHEY and CDR2 SVGEGT. The trim removed 2 bases at V and 2 bases at J, leaving 11 bases unmatched. This CDR3 comprises 17 residues.

The chain employs TRBV4-1 and TRBJ2-1; D is perhaps TRBD2 (6 bases). Per germline, CDR1 MGHRA and CDR2 YSYEKL. This CDR3 region has 14 residues. V lost 1 base and J 4 bases, leaving 8 bases between the germline ends. The CDR3, as DNA: TGCGCCAGCAGCCAAGGGGGGACTTACAATGAGCAGTTCTTC. This codes for CASSQGGTYNEQFF.

The chain couples TRBV30 to TRBJ1-2; TRBD1 matches at 9 bases. In germline, CDR1 is GTSNPN, CDR2 SVGIG (reference sequence). The CDR3 loop spans 13 amino acids. J was trimmed by 13 bases and V by 4 bases; bases with no gene match: 13. The CDR3 bases are TGTGCCTGGACCCAAAGCCGGGACAGGGCCCTCACCTTC. This sequence encodes CAWTQSRDRALTF.